A selection of T cell receptor beta chains follows, all from one sample in a study of blood T cell repertoires in COVID-19. Profiling relied on immunoSEQ multiplex PCR, and the TCRdb table lists in-frame clones only, not all of them. The sample carries 90,000 to 130,000 clones, less than 85% recorded once. Sequencing was done on a sample of peripheral blood. The receptors here all came from an elderly woman with acute or convalescent COVID-19. The conserved cysteine and the conserved F or W are not part of the CDR3 here. Fields, in order: J gene, V gene, CDR3 protein.

TRBJ1-2 TRBV28 ASRFLVTGDGYT
TRBJ2-7 TRBV29-1 SVEGDSAYEQY
TRBJ2-3 TRBV5-1 ASSLGTPDTQY
TRBJ2-7 TRBV7-2 ASSPVGGGYEQY
TRBJ2-1 TRBV9 ASRSGEGLVGEQF
TRBJ1-2 TRBV19 ASSIEHRDRAYGYT
TRBJ1-1 TRBV2 ARSQQGRTEAF
TRBJ1-5 TRBV19 ASSSRQNSNQPQH
TRBJ2-2 TRBV10-1 ASSPGLMNTGELF
TRBJ2-3 TRBV3-1/TRBV3-2 ASSQRGMAGDRRTQY
TRBJ1-2 TRBV6-5 ASSSEGRGNGYT
TRBJ1-5 TRBV6-6 ASSPQGHGQPQH
TRBJ2-3 TRBV5-1 ASSLAGQGAWDTQY
TRBJ2-3 TRBV18 ASSPPSSRTDTQY
TRBJ1-2 TRBV6-1 ASSESAGLNYGYT
TRBJ2-3 TRBV3-1/TRBV3-2 ASSRPSGGGTDTQY
TRBJ2-3 TRBV6-2/TRBV6-3 ASSSTPGQGFVDTQY
TRBJ2-7 TRBV27 ASSFAQEGPLDYPQY
TRBJ1-2 TRBV6-5 ASTRGPGYGYT
TRBJ2-1 TRBV6-5 ASSYRQISSYNEQF
TRBJ1-2 TRBV6-1 ASSEDLRVVGYT
TRBJ2-1 TRBV5-1 ASSPSGHSSYNEQF
TRBJ2-2 TRBV5-6 ASSLAGLVGPGELF
TRBJ1-1 TRBV29-1 SVEDRGTEAF
TRBJ1-6 TRBV2 ASNNRGSYNSPLH
TRBJ2-7 TRBV7-8 ASSLVRWGRNWDEQY
TRBJ2-2 TRBV18 ASSLGTNGELF
TRBJ2-7 TRBV7-2 ASSKGQLTTYEQY
TRBJ1-2 TRBV7-9 ASSLGTGGGYGYT
TRBJ2-2 TRBV18 ASSPPNAGNTGELF
TRBJ2-4 TRBV7-9 ASSFAGEENIQY
TRBJ1-5 TRBV6-1 ASSEGTTGGRNQPQH
TRBJ2-7 TRBV10-1 ASSAPDGNGYEQY
TRBJ1-5 TRBV7-2 ASSRQGQPQH
TRBJ2-7 TRBV12-2 ASRKDRVAYEQY
TRBJ2-3 TRBV7-9 ASSLWGGTDTQY
TRBJ1-2 TRBV7-9 ASSSGTAYGYT
TRBJ2-1 TRBV4-2 ASSQGLAGADNEQF
TRBJ1-2 TRBV30 AWSRTLGYT
TRBJ2-3 TRBV7-3 ASSLMGGTDTQY
TRBJ2-4 TRBV19 ASSIPTSGTGGIQY
TRBJ2-5 TRBV5-4 ATQGLETQY
TRBJ1-6 TRBV7-8 ASSSEQGNSPLH
TRBJ2-4 TRBV6-5 ASMATGLAKNIQY
TRBJ1-4 TRBV6-5 ASSQGSPRRKLF
TRBJ1-1 TRBV30 AWRSGDTEAF
TRBJ1-6 TRBV7-2 ASSSSNSPLH
TRBJ2-7 TRBV11-2 ASSRDRGPREQY
TRBJ1-3 TRBV2 ASRNEGGFTIY
TRBJ1-1 TRBV19 ASSIQGGVNTEAF
TRBJ2-4 TRBV5-1 ASSSGVSGNIQY
TRBJ1-6 TRBV5-1 ASSLTGTGEAPLH
TRBJ1-4 TRBV5-1 ARTGPTNEKLF